This TCR beta chain was identified during a study of cytomegalovirus exposure and HLA in healthy donors. Study-wide findings and caveats: The classifier reportedly diagnosed cytomegalovirus status with high sensitivity and specificity. Previous analysis showed most TCR beta V segments were productive about 90% or about 30% of the time. The study carried out a later analysis of TCR beta sequences. It associated around 17,000 of them with specific HLA alleles at a false discovery rate of 0.05.

Primers for the PCR totalled 60 Vbeta and 13 Jbeta. Some clones are missing from TCRdb's copy, which holds only in-frame ones; the method was immunoSEQ multiplex PCR. Of 76,000 or so clones in the sample, 79% were seen once. Comments on this clone: The target antigen is unknown.

The receptor's source is a man in his thirties or forties in good health and CMV-seronegative. Sequencing used PBMCs.

Here the CDR3 reads CASSLMLAAYEQYF. The CDR3 coding sequence is TGTGCCAGCAGCTTAATGCTAGCGGCCTACGAGCAGTACTTC. V is TRBV7-9 and J is TRBJ2-7, with 7 bases lining up with TRBD2. The germline V gene has CDR1 SEHNR and CDR2 FQNEAQ (reference sequence). Trimming cost V 2 bases and J 2 bases; bases outside gene matches: 3. There are 14 residues in the CDR3.